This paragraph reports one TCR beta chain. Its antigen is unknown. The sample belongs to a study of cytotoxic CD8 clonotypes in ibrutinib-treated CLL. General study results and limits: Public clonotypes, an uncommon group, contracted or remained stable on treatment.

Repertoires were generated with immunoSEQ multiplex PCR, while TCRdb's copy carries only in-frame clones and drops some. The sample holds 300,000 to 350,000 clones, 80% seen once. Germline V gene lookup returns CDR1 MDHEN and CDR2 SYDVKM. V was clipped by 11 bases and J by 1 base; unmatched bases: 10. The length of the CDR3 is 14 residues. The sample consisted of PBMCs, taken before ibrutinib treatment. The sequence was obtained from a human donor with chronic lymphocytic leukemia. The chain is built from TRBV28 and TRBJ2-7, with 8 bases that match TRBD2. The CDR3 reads CAGSSGRGSYEQYF. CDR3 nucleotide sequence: TGTGCCGGATCCAGCGGGAGAGGTTCCTACGAGCAGTACTTC.